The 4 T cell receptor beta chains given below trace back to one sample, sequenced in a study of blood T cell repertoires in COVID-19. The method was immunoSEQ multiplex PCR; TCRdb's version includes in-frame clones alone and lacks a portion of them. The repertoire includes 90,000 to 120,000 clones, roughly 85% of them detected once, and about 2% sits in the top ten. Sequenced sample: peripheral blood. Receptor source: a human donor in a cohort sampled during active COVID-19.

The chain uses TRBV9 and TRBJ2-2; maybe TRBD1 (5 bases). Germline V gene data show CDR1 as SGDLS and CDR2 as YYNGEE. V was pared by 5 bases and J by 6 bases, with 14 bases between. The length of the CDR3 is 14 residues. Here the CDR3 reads CASSKTVGPGELFF. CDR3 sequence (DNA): TGTGCCAGCAGTAAGACAGTTGGGCCCGGGGAGCTGTTTTTT.

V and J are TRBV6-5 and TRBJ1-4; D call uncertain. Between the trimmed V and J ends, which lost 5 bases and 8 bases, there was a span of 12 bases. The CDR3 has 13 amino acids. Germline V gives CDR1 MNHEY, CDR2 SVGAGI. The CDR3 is CASSRRVREKLFF. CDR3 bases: TGTGCCAGCAGTAGGCGGGTACGGGAAAAACTGTTTTTT.

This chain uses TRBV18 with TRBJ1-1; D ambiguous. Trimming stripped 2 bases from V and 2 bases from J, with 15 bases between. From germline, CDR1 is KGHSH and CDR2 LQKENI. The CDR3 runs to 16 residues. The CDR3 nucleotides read TGTGCCAGCTCACCAACTATACCCACCGTAAACACTGAAGCTTTCTTT. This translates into CASSPTIPTVNTEAFF.

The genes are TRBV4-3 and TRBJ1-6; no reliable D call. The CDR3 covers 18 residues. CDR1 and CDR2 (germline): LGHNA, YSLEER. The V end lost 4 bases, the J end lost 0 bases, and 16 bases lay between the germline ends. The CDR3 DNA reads TGCGCCAGCAGCCCGGGGAGGCAGAGGAGCTCCTATAATTCACCCCTCCACTTT. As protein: CASSPGRQRSSYNSPLHF.